This T cell receptor beta chain was recorded in a study of identical twins. The study's findings and limits: Memory repertoires lacked the insertion deficit that abundant cord blood beta clonotypes showed. Without tracking the same donors, conclusions rested on cross-sectional statistical analysis.

The authors used template switching to add a universal primer site and gave cDNA unique molecular identifiers. TCRdb redid the calling of the 5' RACE reads with MiXCR, one entry per CDR3 protein. This table holds a few hundred thousand distinct CDR3 sequences, roughly 13% found once. With V trimmed by 5 bases and J by 5 bases, 11 bases remained unmatched. Germline V gives CDR1 SGHTA, CDR2 FQGNSA. CDR3 size: 15 residues. Worth noting for this clonotype: Its matching antigen is unknown.

The sample also formed part of further work on yellow fever vaccine responses in identical twins. From that study: Twins showed a vaccine T cell response that reportedly seemed partly convergent, partly personalized.

The genes are TRBV7-2 and TRBJ1-2; TRBD1 matches at 7 bases. The sample taken for sequencing was memory (CD45RO+) T cells sorted from blood. This TCR was recovered from a woman in her late teens or twenties in good health. CDR3 nucleotides: TGTGCCAGCAGCCGCCCGGGACAGCAACGTTATGGCTACACCTTC. Protein product: CASSRPGQQRYGYTF.